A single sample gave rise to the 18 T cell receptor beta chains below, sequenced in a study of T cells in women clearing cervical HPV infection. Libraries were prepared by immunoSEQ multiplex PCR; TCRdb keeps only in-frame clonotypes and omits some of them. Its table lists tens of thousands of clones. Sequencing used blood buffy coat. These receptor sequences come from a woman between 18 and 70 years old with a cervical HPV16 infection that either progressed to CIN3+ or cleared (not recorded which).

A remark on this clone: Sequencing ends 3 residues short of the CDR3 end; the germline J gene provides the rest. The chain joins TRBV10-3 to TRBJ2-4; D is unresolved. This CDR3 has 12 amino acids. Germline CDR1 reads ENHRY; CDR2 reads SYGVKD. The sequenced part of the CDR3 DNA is TGTGCCATCAGTGAAGGGCGCGTACGT. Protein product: CAISEGRVR. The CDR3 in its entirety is CAISEGRVRQYF.

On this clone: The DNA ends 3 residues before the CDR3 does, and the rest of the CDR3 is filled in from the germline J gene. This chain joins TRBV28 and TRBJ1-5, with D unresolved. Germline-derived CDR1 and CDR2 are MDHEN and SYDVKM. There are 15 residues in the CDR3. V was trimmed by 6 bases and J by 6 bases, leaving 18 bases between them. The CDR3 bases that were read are TGTGCCAGCAGCTTAGGAGGGTTTGAGTTTCAGCCC. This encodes CASSLGGFEFQP. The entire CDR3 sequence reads CASSLGGFEFQPQHF. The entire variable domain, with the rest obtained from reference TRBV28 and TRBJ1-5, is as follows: DVKVTQSSRYLVKRTGEKVFLECVQDMDHENMFWYRQDPGLGLRLIYFSYDVKMKEKGDIPEGYSVSREKKERFSLILESASTNQTSMYLCASSLGGFEFQPQHFGDGTRLSIL.

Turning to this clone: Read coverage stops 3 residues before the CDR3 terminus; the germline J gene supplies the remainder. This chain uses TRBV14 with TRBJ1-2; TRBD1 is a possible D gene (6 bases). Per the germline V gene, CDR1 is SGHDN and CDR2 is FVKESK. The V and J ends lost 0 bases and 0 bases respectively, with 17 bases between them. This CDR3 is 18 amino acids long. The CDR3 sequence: CASSQDRRAGAANYGYTF. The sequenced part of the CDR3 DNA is TGTGCCAGCAGCCAAGATAGGAGAGCGGGGGCAGCTAACTATGGC.

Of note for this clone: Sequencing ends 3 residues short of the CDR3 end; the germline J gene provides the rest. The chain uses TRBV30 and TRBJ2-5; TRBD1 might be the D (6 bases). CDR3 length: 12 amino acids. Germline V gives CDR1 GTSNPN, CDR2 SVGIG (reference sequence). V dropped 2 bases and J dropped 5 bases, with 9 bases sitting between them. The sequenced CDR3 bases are TGTGCCTGGAGTACAGGGTCCGAGACC. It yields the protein CAWSTGSET. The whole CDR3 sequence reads CAWSTGSETQYF.

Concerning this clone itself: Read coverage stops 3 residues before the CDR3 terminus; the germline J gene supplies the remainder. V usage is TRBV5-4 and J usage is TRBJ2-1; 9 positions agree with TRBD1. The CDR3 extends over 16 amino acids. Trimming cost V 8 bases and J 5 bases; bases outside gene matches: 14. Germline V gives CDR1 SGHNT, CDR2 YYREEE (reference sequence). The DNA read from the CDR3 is TGTGCCAGTCAGCTTGAAACAGGGGGCTTCAACAATGAG. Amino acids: CASQLETGGFNNE. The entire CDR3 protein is CASQLETGGFNNEQFF.

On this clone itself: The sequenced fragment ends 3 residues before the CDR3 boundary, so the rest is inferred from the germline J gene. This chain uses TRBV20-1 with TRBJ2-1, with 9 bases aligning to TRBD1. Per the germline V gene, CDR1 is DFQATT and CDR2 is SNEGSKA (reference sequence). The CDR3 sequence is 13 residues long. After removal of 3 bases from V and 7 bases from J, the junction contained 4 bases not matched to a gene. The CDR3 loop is CSARGTGLNEQFF. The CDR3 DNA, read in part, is TGCAGTGCTAGGGGGACAGGGTTGAATGAG.

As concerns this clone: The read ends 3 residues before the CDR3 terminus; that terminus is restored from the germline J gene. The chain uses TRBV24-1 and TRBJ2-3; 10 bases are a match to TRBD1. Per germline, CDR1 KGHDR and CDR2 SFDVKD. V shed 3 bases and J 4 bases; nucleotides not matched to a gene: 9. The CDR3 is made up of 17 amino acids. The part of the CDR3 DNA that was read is TGTGCCACCAGTGATGACCCGGGACAGGGGTTGGCAGATACG. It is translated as CATSDDPGQGLADT. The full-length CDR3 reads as CATSDDPGQGLADTQYF.

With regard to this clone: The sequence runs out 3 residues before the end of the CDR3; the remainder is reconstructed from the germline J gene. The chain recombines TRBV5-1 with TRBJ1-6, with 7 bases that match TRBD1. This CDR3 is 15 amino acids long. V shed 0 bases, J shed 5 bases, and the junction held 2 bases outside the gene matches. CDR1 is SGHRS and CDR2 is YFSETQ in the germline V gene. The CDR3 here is CASSLGGQNNSPLHF. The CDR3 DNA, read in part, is TGCGCCAGCAGCTTGGGGGGACAGAATAATTCACCC.

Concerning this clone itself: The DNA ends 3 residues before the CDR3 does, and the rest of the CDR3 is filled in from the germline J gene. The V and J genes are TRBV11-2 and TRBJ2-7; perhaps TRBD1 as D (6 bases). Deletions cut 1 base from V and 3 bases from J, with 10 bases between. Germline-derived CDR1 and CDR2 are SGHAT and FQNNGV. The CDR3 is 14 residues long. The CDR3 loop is CASSLGDTYYEQYF. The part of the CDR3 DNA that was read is TGTGCCAGCAGCTTAGGGGACACCTACTACGAG.

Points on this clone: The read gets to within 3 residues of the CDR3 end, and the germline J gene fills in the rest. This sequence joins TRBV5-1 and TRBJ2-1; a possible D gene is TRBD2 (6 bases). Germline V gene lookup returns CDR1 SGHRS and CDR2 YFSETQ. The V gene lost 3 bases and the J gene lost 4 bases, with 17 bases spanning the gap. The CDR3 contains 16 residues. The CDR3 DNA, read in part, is TGCGCCAGCAGCTGGACTATTAGGAGTGGATACAATGAG. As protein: CASSWTIRSGYNE. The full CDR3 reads CASSWTIRSGYNEQFF.

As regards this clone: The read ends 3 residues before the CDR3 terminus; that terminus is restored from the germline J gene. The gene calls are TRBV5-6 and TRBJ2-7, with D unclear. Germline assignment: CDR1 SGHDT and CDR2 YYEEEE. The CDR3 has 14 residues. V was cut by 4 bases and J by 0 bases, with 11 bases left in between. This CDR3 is CASSPNPSSYEQYF. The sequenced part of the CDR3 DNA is TGTGCCAGCAGCCCAAACCCCAGCTCCTACGAG.

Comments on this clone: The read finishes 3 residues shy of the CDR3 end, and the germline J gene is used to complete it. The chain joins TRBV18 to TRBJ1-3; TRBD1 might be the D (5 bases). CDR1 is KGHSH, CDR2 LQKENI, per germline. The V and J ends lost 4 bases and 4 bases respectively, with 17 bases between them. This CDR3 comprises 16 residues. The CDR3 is CASSHRTPLFGNTIYF. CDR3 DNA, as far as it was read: TGTGCCAGCTCACACCGGACACCACTTTTCGGAAACACC.

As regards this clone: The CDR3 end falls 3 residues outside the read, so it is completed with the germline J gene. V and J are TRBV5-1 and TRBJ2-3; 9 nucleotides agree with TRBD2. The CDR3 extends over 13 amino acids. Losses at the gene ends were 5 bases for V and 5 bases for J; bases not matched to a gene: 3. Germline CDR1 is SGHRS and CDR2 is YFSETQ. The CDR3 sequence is CASSPAGGDTQYF. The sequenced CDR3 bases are TGCGCCAGCAGTCCAGCGGGGGGAGATACG. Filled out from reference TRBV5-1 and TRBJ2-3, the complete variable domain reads KAGVTQTPRYLIKTRGQQVTLSCSPISGHRSVSWYQQTPGQGLQFLFEYFSETQRNKGNFPGRFSGRQFSNSRSEMNVSTLELGDSALYLCASSPAGGDTQYFGPGTRLTVL.

The CDR3 is CSAPRVTGGSTDTQYF. The DNA read from the CDR3 is TGCAGTGCTCCCCGAGTCACGGGCGGGAGCACAGATACG. The J gene is TRBJ2-3, the V gene TRBV20-1, with D perhaps matching TRBD2 (5 bases). The read is 3 residues too short to cover the CDR3 end, so that end is filled in from the germline J gene. CDR1 is DFQATT and CDR2 is SNEGSKA in the germline V gene (reference sequence). CDR3 length: 16 residues. Trimming took 5 bases from V and 0 from J, leaving 18 bases between them.

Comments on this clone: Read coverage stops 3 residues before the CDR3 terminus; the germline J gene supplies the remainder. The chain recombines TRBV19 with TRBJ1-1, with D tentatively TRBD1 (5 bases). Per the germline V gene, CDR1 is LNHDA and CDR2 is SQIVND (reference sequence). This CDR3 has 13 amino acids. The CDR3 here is CASTRQGLPEAFF. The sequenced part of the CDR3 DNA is TGTGCCAGTACCAGGCAGGGCTTACCCGAA.

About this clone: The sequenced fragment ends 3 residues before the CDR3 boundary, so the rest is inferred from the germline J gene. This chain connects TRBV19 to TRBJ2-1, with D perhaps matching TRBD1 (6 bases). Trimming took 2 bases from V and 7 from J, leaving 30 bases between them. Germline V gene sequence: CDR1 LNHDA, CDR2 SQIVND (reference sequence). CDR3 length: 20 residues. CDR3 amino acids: CASSISPLLATGKMGNEQFF. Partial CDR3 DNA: TGTGCCAGTAGTATATCCCCTTTGTTAGCAACAGGGAAGATGGGAAATGAG.

The CDR3 loop reads CATSDPTSGRAHEQFF. The covered CDR3 bases are TGTGCCACCAGTGACCCCACTAGCGGGAGGGCCCATGAG. The V and J genes are TRBV24-1 and TRBJ2-1; 13 bases match TRBD2. Read coverage stops 3 residues before the CDR3 terminus; the germline J gene supplies the remainder. The V gene's germline CDR1 is KGHDR and CDR2 SFDVKD. The CDR3 has 16 amino acids. V was clipped by 4 bases and J by 8 bases; unmatched bases: 7.

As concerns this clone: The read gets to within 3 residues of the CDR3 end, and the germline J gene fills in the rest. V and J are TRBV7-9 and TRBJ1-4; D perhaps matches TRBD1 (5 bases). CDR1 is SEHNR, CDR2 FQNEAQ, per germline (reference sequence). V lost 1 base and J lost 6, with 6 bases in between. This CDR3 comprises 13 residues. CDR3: CASSLVGDEKLFF. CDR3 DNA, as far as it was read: TGTGCCAGCAGCTTAGTAGGGGATGAAAAA.